This T cell receptor beta chain was captured by sequencing in a study of shared clonotypes between healthy human individuals. Overall study context: Donors, aged 18 to 49, were a couple of women and three men.

TCRdb's copy holds only in-frame clones and misses some; the assay was immunoSEQ multiplex PCR. This table holds about 2 million clones, approximately 95% found once. Naive CD8 cells comprised CD45RO-negative, CCR7-positively selected cells, excluding terminally differentiated effector memory CD45RA+ cells. V gave up 4 bases and J gave up 2 bases, with 13 bases separating them. The V gene's germline CDR1 is SGHRS and CDR2 YFSETQ. The CDR3 is made up of 14 amino acids. The sample comprised naive CD8+ T cells sorted from blood. This TCR was recovered from a young man in good health. This sequence joins TRBV5-1 and TRBJ2-7; D is unclear. The CDR3 spells CASSPSRAAYEQYF. The CDR3 nucleotides read TGCGCCAGCAGCCCTTCCCGGGCCGCCTACGAGCAGTACTTC. Drawing the rest from reference TRBV5-1 and TRBJ2-7, the complete variable domain is KAGVTQTPRYLIKTRGQQVTLSCSPISGHRSVSWYQQTPGQGLQFLFEYFSETQRNKGNFPGRFSGRQFSNSRSEMNVSTLELGDSALYLCASSPSRAAYEQYFGPGTRLTVT.